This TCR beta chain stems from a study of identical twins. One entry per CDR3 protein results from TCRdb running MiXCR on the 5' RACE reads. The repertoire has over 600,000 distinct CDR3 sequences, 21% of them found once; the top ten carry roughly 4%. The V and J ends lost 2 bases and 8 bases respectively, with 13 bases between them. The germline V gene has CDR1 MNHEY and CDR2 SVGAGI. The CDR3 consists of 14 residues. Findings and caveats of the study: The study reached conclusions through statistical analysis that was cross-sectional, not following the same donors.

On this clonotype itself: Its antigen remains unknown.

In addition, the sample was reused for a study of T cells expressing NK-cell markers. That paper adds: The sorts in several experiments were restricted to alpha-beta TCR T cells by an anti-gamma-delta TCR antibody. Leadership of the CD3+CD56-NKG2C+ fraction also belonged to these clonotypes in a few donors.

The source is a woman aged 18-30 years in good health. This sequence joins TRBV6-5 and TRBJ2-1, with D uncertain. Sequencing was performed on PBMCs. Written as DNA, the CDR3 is TGTGCCAGCAGTTACCTCATCCGAGCTGATGAGCAGTTCTTC. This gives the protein CASSYLIRADEQFF.